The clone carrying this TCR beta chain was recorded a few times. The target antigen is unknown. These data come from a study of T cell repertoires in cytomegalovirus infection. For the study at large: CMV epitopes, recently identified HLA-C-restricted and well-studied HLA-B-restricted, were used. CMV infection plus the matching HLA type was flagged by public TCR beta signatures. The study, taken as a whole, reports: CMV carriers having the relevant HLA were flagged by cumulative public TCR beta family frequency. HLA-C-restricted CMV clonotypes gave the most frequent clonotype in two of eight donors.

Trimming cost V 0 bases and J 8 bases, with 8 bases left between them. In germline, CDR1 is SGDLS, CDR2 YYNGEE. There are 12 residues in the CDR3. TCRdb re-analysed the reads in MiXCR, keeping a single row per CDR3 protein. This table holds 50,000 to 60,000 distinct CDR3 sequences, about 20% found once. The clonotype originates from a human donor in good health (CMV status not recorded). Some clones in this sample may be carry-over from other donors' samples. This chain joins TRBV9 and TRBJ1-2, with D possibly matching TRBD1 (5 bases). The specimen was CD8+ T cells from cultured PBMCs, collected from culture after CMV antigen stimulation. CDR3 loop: CASSVDGDGYTF. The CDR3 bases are TGTGCCAGCAGCGTAGATGGGGACGGCTACACCTTC.